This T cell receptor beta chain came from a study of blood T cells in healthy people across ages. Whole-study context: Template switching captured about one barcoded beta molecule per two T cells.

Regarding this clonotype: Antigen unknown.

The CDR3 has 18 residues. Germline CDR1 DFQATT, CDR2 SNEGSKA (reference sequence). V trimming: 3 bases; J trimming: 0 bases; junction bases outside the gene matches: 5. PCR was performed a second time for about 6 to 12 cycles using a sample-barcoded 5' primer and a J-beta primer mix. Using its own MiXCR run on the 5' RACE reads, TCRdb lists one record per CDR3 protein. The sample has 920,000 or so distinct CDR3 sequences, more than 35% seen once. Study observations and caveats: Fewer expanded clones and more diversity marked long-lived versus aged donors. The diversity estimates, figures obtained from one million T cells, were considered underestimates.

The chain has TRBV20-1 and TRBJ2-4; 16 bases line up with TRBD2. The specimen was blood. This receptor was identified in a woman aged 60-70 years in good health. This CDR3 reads CSARGLAGGDRAKNIQYF. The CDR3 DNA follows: TGCAGTGCTAGGGGACTAGCGGGAGGGGATAGAGCCAAAAACATTCAGTACTTC.